Below are 21 T cell receptor beta chains sequenced from a single sample in a study of T cell repertoires in cytomegalovirus infection. In TCRdb, the reads were re-called with MiXCR into one record per CDR3 protein. Of around 100,000 distinct CDR3 sequences in the sample, around 40% were seen once. No antigen has been identified for these receptors. Sample: CD8+ T cells from cultured PBMCs, taken from culture after CMV antigen stimulation. Source of these receptors: a human donor in good health (CMV status not recorded). Some clones in this sample may be carry-over from other donors' samples.

Only a few counts were recorded for this clonotype. The CDR3 loop reads CASKESLGTYEQYF. CDR3 bases: TGTGCCAGCAAGGAGTCTCTCGGGACCTACGAGCAGTACTTC. V gene TRBV2 combines with J gene TRBJ2-7, with TRBD2 as a possible D gene (5 bases). Per the germline V gene, CDR1 is SNHLY and CDR2 is FYNNEI. The CDR3 contains 14 residues. V was shortened by 7 bases and J by 2 bases, with 15 bases between the two germline ends.

This clonotype has a handful of counts. J is TRBJ2-3 and V is TRBV2; possibly TRBD2 for D (5 bases). The CDR3 contains 14 residues. The V end lost 6 bases, the J end lost 1 base, and 11 bases lay between the germline ends. Germline loops: CDR1 SNHLY, CDR2 FYNNEI. CDR3 DNA: TGTGCCAGCAGGGCACGGGGTCGCACAGATACGCAGTATTTT. Protein: CASRARGRTDTQYF.

The J gene is TRBJ2-7, the V gene TRBV27; TRBD1 matches 8 bases. The CDR3 is made up of 15 amino acids. Germline CDR1 and CDR2: MNHEY and SMNVEV (reference sequence). Trimming removed 5 bases from V and 0 bases from J; junction bases left unmatched: 6. The CDR3 region is CASSLGTGFSYEQYF. CDR3 sequence (DNA): TGTGCCAGCAGTCTCGGGACAGGCTTCTCCTACGAGCAGTACTTC.

The chain recombines TRBV9 with TRBJ1-1; D call uncertain. The ends were cut back, 0 bases at V and 0 bases at J, with 6 bases in the middle. Germline V gene sequence: CDR1 SGDLS, CDR2 YYNGEE. This CDR3 region has 14 residues. CDR3 sequence (DNA): TGTGCCAGCAGCGTAGAGGCGGTGAACACTGAAGCTTTCTTT. Encoded protein: CASSVEAVNTEAFF.

This clonotype was found a few times. The chain's CDR3 is CSVGGLLYNEQFF. CDR3 nucleotides: TGCAGCGTTGGAGGGCTGTTGTACAATGAGCAGTTCTTC. The chain carries TRBV29-1 and TRBJ2-1; D is perhaps TRBD2 (5 bases). The CDR3 runs to 13 residues. The germline V gene has CDR1 SQVTM and CDR2 ANQGSEA. Trimming took 4 bases from V and 4 from J, leaving 11 bases between them.

The chain is built from TRBV7-6 and TRBJ2-2; 7 bases agree with TRBD2. This CDR3 has 16 residues. CDR1 and CDR2 (germline): SGHVS, FNYEAQ. Trimming removed 3 bases from V and 0 bases from J; junction bases left unmatched: 4. The CDR3 reads CASSFTGGTNTGELFF. As DNA, the CDR3 is TGTGCCAGCAGCTTTACGGGGGGTACGAACACCGGGGAGCTGTTTTTT.

This clonotype appeared many times. V gene TRBV12-3 or TRBV12-4 combines with J gene TRBJ2-1, with unresolved D. Trimming took 1 base from V and 8 from J, leaving 6 bases between them. There are 12 residues in the CDR3. Written as DNA, the CDR3 is TGTGCCAGCAGTTTAGGGGGTGATGAGCAGTTCTTC. This gives the protein CASSLGGDEQFF.

There are many counts of this clonotype. V and J are TRBV7-6 and TRBJ2-3; 10 bases align to TRBD2. V was pared by 1 base and J by 0 bases, with 7 bases of the junction left unmatched. The germline V gene encodes CDR1 SGHVS and CDR2 FNYEAQ. The CDR3 covers 18 residues. CDR3 sequence (DNA): TGTGCCAGCAGCTTAGAGTGGACTAGCGGCCCTAGCACAGATACGCAGTATTTT. Its protein product is CASSLEWTSGPSTDTQYF.

This clonotype was picked up a small number of times. CDR3 bases: TGTGCCAGCAGTGAACCCAGCGGGGGGACGGGCGGGGAGCTGTTTTTT. It specifies CASSEPSGGTGGELFF. The chain joins TRBV2 to TRBJ2-2; 9 bases match TRBD2. The length of the CDR3 is 16 residues. J lost 7 bases, V lost 2 bases, and 8 bases had no gene match. Germline lookup yields CDR1 SNHLY and CDR2 FYNNEI.

This clonotype has only a few counts. The chain is built from TRBV6-5 and TRBJ2-1; D unresolved. The CDR3 loop spans 13 amino acids. Trimming removed 0 bases at V and 6 bases at J, with 6 bases between. Germline lookup yields CDR1 MNHEY and CDR2 SVGAGI. CDR3 sequence reads: CASSYSLTNEQFF. CDR3 nucleotides: TGTGCCAGCAGTTACTCGCTAACCAATGAGCAGTTCTTC.

This chain uses TRBV30 with TRBJ2-1, with D perhaps matching TRBD1 or TRBD2 (5 bases each). There are 15 residues in the CDR3. V shed 6 bases and J shed 3 bases, with 18 bases lying between them. Germline V lookup: CDR1 GTSNPN, CDR2 SVGIG (reference sequence). The CDR3 region has the DNA TGTGCCTGTCTCGGGGCAGGGAACGACTACAATGAGCAGTTCTTC. Protein sequence: CACLGAGNDYNEQFF.

The J gene is TRBJ2-1, the V gene TRBV7-6; TRBD1 aligns across 11 bases. The V and J ends lost 8 bases and 5 bases, in that order; junction bases with no gene match: 5. The CDR3 covers 14 residues. The germline V gene encodes CDR1 SGHVS and CDR2 FNYEAQ. Here the CDR3 reads CASGGTGGNNEQFF. DNA for the CDR3: TGTGCCAGCGGAGGGACAGGGGGTAACAATGAGCAGTTCTTC. The full variable domain, rest sourced from reference TRBV7-6 and TRBJ2-1, is GAGVSQSPRYKVTKRGQDVALRCDPISGHVSLYWYRQALGQGPEFLTYFNYEAQQDKSGLPNDRFSAERPEGSISTLTIQRTEQRDSAMYRCASGGTGGNNEQFFGPGTRLTVL.

By proportion, this clonotype is hyperexpanded. V usage is TRBV6-1 and J usage is TRBJ2-1; possible D gene TRBD1, 5 bases. Trimming removed 5 bases at V and 0 bases at J, with 11 bases between. The length of the CDR3 is 15 residues. The germline V gene encodes CDR1 MNHNS and CDR2 SASEGT. The CDR3 DNA reads as TGTGCCAGCAGTACCTCTAGGGGCTCCTACAATGAGCAGTTCTTC. Protein sequence: CASSTSRGSYNEQFF.

The chain uses TRBV6-6 and TRBJ2-1; 11 positions match TRBD2. J gave up 10 bases and V 2 bases, and 7 bases lay outside the gene matches. CDR1 MNHNY and CDR2 SVGAGI come from the germline V gene (reference sequence). The CDR3 loop spans 15 amino acids. CDR3 sequence: CASSYGSGGAEEQFF. In DNA form, the CDR3 reads TGTGCCAGCAGTTACGGTAGCGGGGGGGCCGAGGAGCAGTTCTTC.

V and J are TRBV15 and TRBJ2-3; unclear D gene. CDR1 and CDR2 from the germline V gene are LNHNV and YYDKDF (reference sequence). V was cut by 5 bases and J by 4 bases, with 13 bases left in between. The CDR3 is made up of 14 amino acids. The CDR3 spells CATSLRHGPDTQYF. In DNA, the CDR3 is TGTGCCACCAGCCTTAGACACGGGCCAGATACGCAGTATTTT.

The genes are TRBV28 and TRBJ2-3; perhaps TRBD1 as D (5 bases). V dropped 0 bases and J dropped 3 bases, with 13 bases sitting between them. This CDR3 has 16 amino acids. Germline V lookup: CDR1 MDHEN, CDR2 SYDVKM. Here the CDR3 reads CASSLWAGPETDTQYF. The DNA for the CDR3 is TGTGCCAGCAGTTTATGGGCAGGGCCCGAGACAGATACGCAGTATTTT.

The rearrangement joins TRBV15 to TRBJ2-7; possible D gene TRBD2, 5 bases. From germline, CDR1 is LNHNV and CDR2 YYDKDF (reference sequence). This CDR3 region has 15 residues. Trimming shortened V by 0 bases and J by 4 bases, and 13 bases separated the two germline ends. This CDR3 reads CATSRDPEGIYEQYF. CDR3 coding DNA: TGTGCCACCAGCAGAGATCCCGAGGGTATTTACGAGCAGTACTTC.

The chain joins TRBV20-1 to TRBJ2-7, with 8 positions matching TRBD2. This CDR3 has 14 amino acids. The trim removed 6 bases at V and 3 bases at J, leaving 10 bases unmatched. Looked up from germline, CDR1 is DFQATT and CDR2 is SNEGSKA (reference sequence). The CDR3 is CSANDRGGIYEQYF. CDR3 coding DNA: TGCAGTGCCAATGATCGGGGGGGGATCTACGAGCAGTACTTC.

This clonotype came up once. V is TRBV9 and J is TRBJ2-2; D remains ambiguous. Deletions cut 4 bases from V and 6 bases from J, with 10 bases between. The CDR3 is 13 amino acids. Germline lookup yields CDR1 SGDLS and CDR2 YYNGEE. In DNA, the CDR3 is TGTGCCAGCAGCTCCTCGGTGGCCGGGGAGCTGTTTTTT. Its translation: CASSSSVAGELFF.

The chain couples TRBV7-2 to TRBJ2-3; 12 bases map to TRBD2. Germline V gives CDR1 SGHTA, CDR2 FQGNSA. V dropped 1 base and J dropped 6; count of bases not matched to a gene: 11. This CDR3 contains 18 residues. DNA for the CDR3: TGTGCCAGCAGCTTAGTTGTACTAGCGGGGGGCCCACGGGATACGCAGTATTTT. Amino acid sequence: CASSLVVLAGGPRDTQYF.

V usage is TRBV7-9 and J usage is TRBJ2-1, with D possibly matching TRBD2 (6 bases). Germline V gene lookup returns CDR1 SEHNR and CDR2 FQNEAQ (reference sequence). With 3 bases removed from V and 9 bases from J, the gap between germline ends came to 18 bases. The CDR3 runs 15 residues. The CDR3, as DNA: TGTGCCAGCAGCTTCCCGGGGGATCCTCGACGTGAGCAGTTCTTC. Translating it yields CASSFPGDPRREQFF.